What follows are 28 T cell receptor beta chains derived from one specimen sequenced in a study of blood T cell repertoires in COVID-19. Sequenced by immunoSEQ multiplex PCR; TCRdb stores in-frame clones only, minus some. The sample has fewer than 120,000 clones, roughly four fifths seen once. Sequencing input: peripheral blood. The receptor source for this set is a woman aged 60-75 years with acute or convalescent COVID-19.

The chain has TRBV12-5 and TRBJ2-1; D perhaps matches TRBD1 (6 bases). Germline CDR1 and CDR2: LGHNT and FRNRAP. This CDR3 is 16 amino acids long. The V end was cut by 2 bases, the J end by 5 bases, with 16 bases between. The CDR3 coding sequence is TGTGCTAGTGGTTTGTCCCCAGGGGAAAGGAACAATGAGCAGTTCTTC. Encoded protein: CASGLSPGERNNEQFF.

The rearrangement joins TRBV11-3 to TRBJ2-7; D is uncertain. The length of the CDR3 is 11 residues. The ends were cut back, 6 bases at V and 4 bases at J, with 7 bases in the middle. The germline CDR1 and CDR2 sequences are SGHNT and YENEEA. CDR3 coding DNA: TGTGCCAGCAGGTCCATTTACGAGCAGTACTTC. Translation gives CASRSIYEQYF.

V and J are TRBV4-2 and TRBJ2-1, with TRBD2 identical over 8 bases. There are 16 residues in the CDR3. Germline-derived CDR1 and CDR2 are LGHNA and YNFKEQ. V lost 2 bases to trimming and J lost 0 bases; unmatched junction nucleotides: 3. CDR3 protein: CASSQSGGSSYNEQFF. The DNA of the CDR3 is TGTGCCAGCAGCCAATCGGGGGGGAGCTCCTACAATGAGCAGTTCTTC.

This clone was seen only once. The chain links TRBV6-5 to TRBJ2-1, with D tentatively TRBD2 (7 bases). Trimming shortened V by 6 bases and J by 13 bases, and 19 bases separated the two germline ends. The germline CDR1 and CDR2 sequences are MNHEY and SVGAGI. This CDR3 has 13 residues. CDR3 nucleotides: TGTGCCAGCAGGGGGAGGGGGGGCTCTGAACAGTTCTTC. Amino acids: CASRGRGGSEQFF.

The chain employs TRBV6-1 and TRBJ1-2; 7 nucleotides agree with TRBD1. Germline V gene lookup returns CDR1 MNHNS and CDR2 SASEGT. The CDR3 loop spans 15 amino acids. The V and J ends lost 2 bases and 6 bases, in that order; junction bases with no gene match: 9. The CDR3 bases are TGTGCCAGCAGTGAAACAGACAGGGCGGAGGATGGCTACACCTTC. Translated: CASSETDRAEDGYTF.

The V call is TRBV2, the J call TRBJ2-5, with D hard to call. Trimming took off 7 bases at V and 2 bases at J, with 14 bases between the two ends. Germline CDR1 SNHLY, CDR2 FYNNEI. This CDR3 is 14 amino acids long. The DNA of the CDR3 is TGTGCCAGCAAGTTCGTGTACTTACAAGAGACCCAGTACTTC. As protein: CASKFVYLQETQYF.

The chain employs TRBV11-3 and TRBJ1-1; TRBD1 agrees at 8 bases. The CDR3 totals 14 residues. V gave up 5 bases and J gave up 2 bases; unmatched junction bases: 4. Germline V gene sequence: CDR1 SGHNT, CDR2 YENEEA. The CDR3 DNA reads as TGTGCCAGCAGCCCTCAGGGGGCAAACACTGAAGCTTTCTTT. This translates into CASSPQGANTEAFF.

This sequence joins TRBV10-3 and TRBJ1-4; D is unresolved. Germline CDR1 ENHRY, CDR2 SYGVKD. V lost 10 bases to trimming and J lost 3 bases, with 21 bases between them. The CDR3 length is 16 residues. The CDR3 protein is CATHGGSGGANEKLFF. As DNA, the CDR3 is TGTGCCACTCACGGAGGTTCGGGTGGGGCTAATGAAAAACTGTTTTTT.

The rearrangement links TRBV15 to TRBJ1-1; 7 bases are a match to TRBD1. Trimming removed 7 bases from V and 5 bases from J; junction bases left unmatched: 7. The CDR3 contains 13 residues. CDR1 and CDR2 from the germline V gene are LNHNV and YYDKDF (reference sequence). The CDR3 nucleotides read TGTGCCACCACGACAGGGATTGAGACTGAAGCTTTCTTT. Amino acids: CATTTGIETEAFF.

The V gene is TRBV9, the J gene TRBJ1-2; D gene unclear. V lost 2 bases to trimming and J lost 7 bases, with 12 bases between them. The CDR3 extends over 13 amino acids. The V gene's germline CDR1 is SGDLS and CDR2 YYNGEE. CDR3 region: CASSVGGRSGYTF. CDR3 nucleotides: TGTGCCAGCAGCGTCGGAGGGCGTTCTGGCTACACCTTC.

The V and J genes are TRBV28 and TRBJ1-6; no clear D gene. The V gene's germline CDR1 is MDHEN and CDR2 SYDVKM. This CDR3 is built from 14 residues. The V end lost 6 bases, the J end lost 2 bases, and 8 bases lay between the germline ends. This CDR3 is CASRRGPYNSPLHF. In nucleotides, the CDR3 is TGTGCCAGCAGAAGAGGCCCCTATAATTCACCCCTCCACTTT.

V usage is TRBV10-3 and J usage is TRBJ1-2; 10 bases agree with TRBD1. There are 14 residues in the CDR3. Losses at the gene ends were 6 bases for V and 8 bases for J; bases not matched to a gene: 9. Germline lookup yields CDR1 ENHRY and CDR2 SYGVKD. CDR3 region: CAISPGQGRGGYTF. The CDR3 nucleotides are TGTGCCATCAGCCCGGGACAGGGGCGCGGCGGCTACACCTTC.

The CDR3 is CASHSTPNSPLHF. CDR3 nucleotides: TGTGCCAGCCATTCTACCCCAAATTCACCCCTCCACTTT. The rearrangement links TRBV2 to TRBJ1-6; D gene uncertain. Germline V gives CDR1 SNHLY, CDR2 FYNNEI. The ends were cut back, 8 bases at V and 7 bases at J, with 12 bases in the middle. CDR3 length: 13 residues.

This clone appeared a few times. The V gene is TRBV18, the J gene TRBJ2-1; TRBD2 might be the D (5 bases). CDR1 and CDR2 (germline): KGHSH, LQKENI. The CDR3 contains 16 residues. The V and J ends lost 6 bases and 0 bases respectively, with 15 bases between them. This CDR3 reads CASSVFPGNSYNEQFF. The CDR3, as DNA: TGTGCCAGCTCCGTCTTCCCGGGGAACTCCTACAATGAGCAGTTCTTC. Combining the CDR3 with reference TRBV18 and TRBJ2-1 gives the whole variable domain NAGVMQNPRHLVRRRGQEARLRCSPMKGHSHVYWYRQLPEEGLKFMVYLQKENIIDESGMPKERFSAEFPKEGPSILRIQQVVRGDSAAYFCASSVFPGNSYNEQFFGPGTRLTVL.

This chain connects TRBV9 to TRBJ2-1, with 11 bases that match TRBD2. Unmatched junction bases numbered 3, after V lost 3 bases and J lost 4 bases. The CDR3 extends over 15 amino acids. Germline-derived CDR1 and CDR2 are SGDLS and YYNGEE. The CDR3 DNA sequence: TGTGCCAGCAGCGATAGCGGGGGGGGGTACAATGAGCAGTTCTTC. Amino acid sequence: CASSDSGGGYNEQFF.

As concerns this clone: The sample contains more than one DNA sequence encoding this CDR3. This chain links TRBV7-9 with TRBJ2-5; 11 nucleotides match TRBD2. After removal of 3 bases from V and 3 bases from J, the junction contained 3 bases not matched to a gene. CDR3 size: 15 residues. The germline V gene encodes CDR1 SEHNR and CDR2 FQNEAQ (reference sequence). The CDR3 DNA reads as TGTGCCAGCAGCTTTCCGACTAGCGGGGAAGAGACCCAGTACTTC. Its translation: CASSFPTSGEETQYF.

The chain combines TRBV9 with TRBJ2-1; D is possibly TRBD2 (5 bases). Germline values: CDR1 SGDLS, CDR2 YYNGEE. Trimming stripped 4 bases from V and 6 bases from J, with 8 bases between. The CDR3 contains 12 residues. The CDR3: CASSPGFNEQFF. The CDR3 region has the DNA TGTGCCAGCAGCCCGGGGTTCAATGAGCAGTTCTTC. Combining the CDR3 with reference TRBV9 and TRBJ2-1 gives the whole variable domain DSGVTQTPKHLITATGQRVTLRCSPRSGDLSVYWYQQSLDQGLQFLIQYYNGEERAKGNILERFSAQQFPDLHSELNLSSLELGDSALYFCASSPGFNEQFFGPGTRLTVL.

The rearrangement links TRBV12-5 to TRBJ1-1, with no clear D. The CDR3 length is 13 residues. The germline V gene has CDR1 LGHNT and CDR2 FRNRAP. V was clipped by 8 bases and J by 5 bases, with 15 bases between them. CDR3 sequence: CASSGYGWTEAFF. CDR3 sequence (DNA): TGTGCTAGTTCGGGATACGGGTGGACTGAAGCTTTCTTT.

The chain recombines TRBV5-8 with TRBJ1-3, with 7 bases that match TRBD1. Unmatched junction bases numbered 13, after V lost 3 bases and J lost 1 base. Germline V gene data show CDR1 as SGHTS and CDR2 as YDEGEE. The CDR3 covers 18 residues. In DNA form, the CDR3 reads TGTGCCAGCAGCTGGGGTCCCCTGACAGGGCGATCTGGAAACACCATATATTTT. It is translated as CASSWGPLTGRSGNTIYF. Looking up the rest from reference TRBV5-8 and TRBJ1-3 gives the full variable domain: EAGVTQSPTHLIKTRGQQATLRCSPISGHTSVYWYQQALGLGLQFLLWYDEGEERNRGNFPPRFSGRQFPNYSSELNVNALELEDSALYLCASSWGPLTGRSGNTIYFGEGSWLTVV.

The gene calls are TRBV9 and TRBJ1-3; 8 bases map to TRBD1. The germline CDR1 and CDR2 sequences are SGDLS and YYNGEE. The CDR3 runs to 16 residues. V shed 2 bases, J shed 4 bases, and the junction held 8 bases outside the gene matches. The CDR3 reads CASSVQLTGAGNTIYF. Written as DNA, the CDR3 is TGTGCCAGCAGCGTCCAATTGACAGGGGCCGGAAACACCATATATTTT. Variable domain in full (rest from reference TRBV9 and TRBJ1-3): DSGVTQTPKHLITATGQRVTLRCSPRSGDLSVYWYQQSLDQGLQFLIQYYNGEERAKGNILERFSAQQFPDLHSELNLSSLELGDSALYFCASSVQLTGAGNTIYFGEGSWLTVV.

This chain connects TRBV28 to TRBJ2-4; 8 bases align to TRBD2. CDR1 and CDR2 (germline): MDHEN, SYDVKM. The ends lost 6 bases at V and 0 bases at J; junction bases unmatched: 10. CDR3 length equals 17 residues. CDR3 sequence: CASRVSGRGEAKNIQYF. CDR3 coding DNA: TGTGCCAGCAGAGTTTCTGGGCGGGGGGAAGCCAAAAACATTCAGTACTTC.

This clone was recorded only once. The CDR3 here is CASSLAGRSTGELFF. The CDR3 DNA follows: TGCGCCAGCAGCTTGGCCGGCAGGTCCACCGGGGAGCTGTTTTTT. J is TRBJ2-2 and V is TRBV5-1; D not resolved. The CDR3 extends over 15 amino acids. Per germline, CDR1 SGHRS and CDR2 YFSETQ. V gave up 0 bases and J gave up 4 bases, with 10 bases separating them.

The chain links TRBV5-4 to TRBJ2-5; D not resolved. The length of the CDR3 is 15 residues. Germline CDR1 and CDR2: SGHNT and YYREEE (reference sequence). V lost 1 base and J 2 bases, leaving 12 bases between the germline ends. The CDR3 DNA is TGTGCCAGCAGCTTGATCGGAACCGGGCAAGAGACCCAGTACTTC. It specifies CASSLIGTGQETQYF.

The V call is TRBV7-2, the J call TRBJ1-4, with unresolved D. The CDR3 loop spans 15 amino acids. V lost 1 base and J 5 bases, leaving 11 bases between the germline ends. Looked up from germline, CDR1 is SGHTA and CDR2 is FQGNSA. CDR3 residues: CASSLGGRLNEKLFF. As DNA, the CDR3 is TGTGCCAGCAGCTTAGGAGGGCGCCTGAATGAAAAACTGTTTTTT.

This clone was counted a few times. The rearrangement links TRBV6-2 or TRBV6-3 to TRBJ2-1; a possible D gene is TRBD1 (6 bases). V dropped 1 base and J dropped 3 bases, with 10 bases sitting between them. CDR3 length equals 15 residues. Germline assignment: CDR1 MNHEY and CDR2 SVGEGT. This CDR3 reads CASSYFRGNYNEQFF. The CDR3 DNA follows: TGTGCCAGCAGTTACTTCAGGGGTAACTACAATGAGCAGTTCTTC.

CDR3: CAIRDNNYGYTF. CDR3 sequence (DNA): TGTGCCATCAGGGACAATAACTATGGCTACACCTTC. The chain links TRBV10-3 to TRBJ1-2; D might be TRBD1 (5 bases). Trimming took off 6 bases at V and 1 base at J, with 6 bases between the two ends. The CDR3 has 12 amino acids. The germline gives CDR1 ENHRY, CDR2 SYGVKD.

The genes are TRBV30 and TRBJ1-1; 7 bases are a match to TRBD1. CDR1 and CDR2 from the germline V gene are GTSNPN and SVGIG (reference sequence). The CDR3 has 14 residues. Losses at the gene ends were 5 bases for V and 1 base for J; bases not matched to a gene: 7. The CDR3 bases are TGTGCCTGGGCCCCGGGACAGCCGAACACTGAAGCTTTCTTT. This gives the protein CAWAPGQPNTEAFF. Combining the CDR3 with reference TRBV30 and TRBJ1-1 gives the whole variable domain SQTIHQWPATLVQPVGSPLSLECTVEGTSNPNLYWYRQAAGRGLQLLFYSVGIGQISSEVPQNLSASRPQDRQFILSSKKLLLSDSGFYLCAWAPGQPNTEAFFGQGTRLTVV.

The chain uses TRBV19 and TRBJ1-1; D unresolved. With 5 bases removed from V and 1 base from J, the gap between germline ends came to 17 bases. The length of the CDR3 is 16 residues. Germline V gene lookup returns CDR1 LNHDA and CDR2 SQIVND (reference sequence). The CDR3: CASSSTRRARNTEAFF. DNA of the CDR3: TGTGCCAGTAGTTCAACCCGGCGGGCTCGGAACACTGAAGCTTTCTTT.